These 25 T cell receptor beta chains came from one sample sequenced in a study of T cells in Graves' hyperthyroidism and ophthalmopathy (dated by TCRdb to 2018 to 2020). Library creation used multiplex PCR. Sequencing used an Illumina HiSeq 2000. TCR beta CDR3 regions were amplified from RNA transcripts. The first round of RT-PCR for the TCR CDR3 was performed with the HTBI primer set and the Qiagen OneStep RT-PCR kit. TCRdb ran its own pipeline on the public reads, namely fastp trimming at Q25 and MiXCR clone calling, and kept in-frame beta chains. Each CDR3 protein appears once, grouped with its most common genes and DNA. The table for this sample lists 350,000 or so distinct CDR3 sequences; about a sixth of them were counted only once. The ten largest clones capture 30% to 40% of the sample. The material sequenced was blood. These receptor sequences come from a woman in her 30s with Graves' hyperthyroidism that later progressed to Graves' ophthalmopathy.

The chain employs TRBV20-1 and TRBJ1-1; 8 bases map to TRBD1. This CDR3 is built from 12 residues. Germline CDR1 is DFQATT and CDR2 is SNEGSKA (reference sequence). V lost 7 bases and J lost 3; bases outside the gene matches: 4. CDR3: CSGRGQDTEAFF. CDR3 bases: TGCAGTGGTCGGGGACAGGACACTGAAGCTTTCTTT.

This clonotype has a count of ten or more. The chain employs TRBV27 and TRBJ2-3; tentatively, D is TRBD2 (7 bases). Germline V gene data show CDR1 as MNHEY and CDR2 as SMNVEV (reference sequence). This CDR3 comprises 13 residues. The V and J ends lost 4 bases and 8 bases respectively, with 13 bases between them. Written as DNA, the CDR3 is TGTGCCAGCAGTTGGGGGGGGGGCGGTACGCAGTATTTT. It translates to CASSWGGGGTQYF.

The sample holds many counts of this clonotype. This chain uses TRBV6-5 with TRBJ2-7; 8 bases map to TRBD2. V was clipped by 2 bases and J by 5 bases; unmatched bases: 11. The germline V gene has CDR1 MNHEY and CDR2 SVGAGI. The CDR3 sequence is 16 residues long. The CDR3 region is CASSYLGLAGLNEQYF. DNA of the CDR3: TGTGCCAGCAGTTACCTGGGTCTAGCGGGTTTAAACGAGCAGTACTTC.

The chain has TRBV20-1 and TRBJ2-7, with a weak D call TRBD2 (5 bases). Germline values: CDR1 DFQATT, CDR2 SNEGSKA (reference sequence). The CDR3 extends over 10 amino acids. V lost 7 bases to trimming and J lost 5 bases, with 9 bases between them. DNA for the CDR3: TGCAGTGTCGGGGTCCACGAGCAGTACTTC. Translated: CSVGVHEQYF.

The CDR3 spells CSAVQSGSREQYF. The CDR3 nucleotides are TGCAGTGCTGTACAAAGCGGGAGTCGAGAGCAGTACTTC. The chain has TRBV20-1 and TRBJ2-7; 8 nucleotides agree with TRBD2. This CDR3 is built from 13 residues. J gave up 7 bases and V 5 bases, and 10 bases lay outside the gene matches. Germline lookup yields CDR1 DFQATT and CDR2 SNEGSKA (reference sequence).

This clonotype was seen at least ten times. The chain joins TRBV11-2 to TRBJ1-6; TRBD1 agrees at 10 bases. CDR3 length: 15 amino acids. The V gene's germline CDR1 is SGHAT and CDR2 FQNNGV. V was pared by 5 bases and J by 9 bases, with 7 bases of the junction left unmatched. The CDR3 DNA sequence: TGTGCCAGCAGCCGCGGACAGGGGGTCGGTTCACCCCTCCACTTT. Its translation: CASSRGQGVGSPLHF.

The chain joins TRBV4-3 to TRBJ1-2; D not certain. This CDR3 has 13 amino acids. Germline V gene data show CDR1 as LGHNA and CDR2 as YSLEER. Trimming removed 3 bases at V and 3 bases at J, with 8 bases between. The CDR3 protein is CASSHENHYGYTF. As DNA, the CDR3 is TGCGCCAGCAGCCACGAAAACCACTATGGCTACACCTTC.

The table lists this clonotype with many counts. The CDR3 reads CAISESGTYEQYF. CDR3 in DNA: TGTGCCATCAGTGAGAGTGGGACCTACGAGCAGTACTTC. The V and J genes are TRBV10-3 and TRBJ2-7; no definite D call. Trimming stripped 2 bases from V and 2 bases from J, with 7 bases between. The CDR3 contains 13 residues. Germline CDR1 and CDR2: ENHRY and SYGVKD.

This clonotype was seen a few times. V is TRBV9 and J is TRBJ2-3, with D tentatively TRBD1 or TRBD2 (6 bases each). This CDR3 contains 14 residues. V lost 7 bases and J 7 bases, leaving 19 bases between the germline ends. Per germline, CDR1 SGDLS and CDR2 YYNGEE. The CDR3 nucleotides read TGTGCCAGCGGGCGACAGGCAGGAGGGCATACGCAGTATTTT. Its translation is CASGRQAGGHTQYF.

A note on this clonotype: It may be a read error: a sequence one base away is much more abundant. J is TRBJ2-3 and V is TRBV2; 9 bases align to TRBD2. CDR1 is SNHLY and CDR2 is FYNNEI in the germline V gene. Trimming at V came to 6 bases and at J to 1 base, leaving 8 bases not matched to a gene. The length of the CDR3 is 16 residues. In DNA, the CDR3 is TGTGCCAGCAGAGGGACTAGCAGGAGAGGCACAGATACGCAGTATTTT. This gives the protein CASRGTSRRGTDTQYF.

This clonotype has at least ten counts. The J gene is TRBJ2-3, the V gene TRBV28, with D perhaps given as TRBD1 or TRBD2 (5 bases each). CDR1 and CDR2 (germline): MDHEN, SYDVKM. Trimming left V 3 bases short and J 8 bases short, with 18 bases between. The CDR3 consists of 15 residues. In nucleotides, the CDR3 is TGTGCCAGCAGTTTCAACCGCAGGGTCGCGGGTACGCAGTATTTT. Residues: CASSFNRRVAGTQYF. The full variable domain, with the rest looked up from reference TRBV28 and TRBJ2-3, is DVKVTQSSRYLVKRTGEKVFLECVQDMDHENMFWYRQDPGLGLRLIYFSYDVKMKEKGDIPEGYSVSREKKERFSLILESASTNQTSMYLCASSFNRRVAGTQYFGPGTRLTVL.

This clonotype was counted ten times or more. This CDR3 reads CASSLTGETQYF. The CDR3 coding sequence is TGTGCCAGCAGTCTGACCGGAGAGACCCAGTACTTC. This chain uses TRBV6-1 with TRBJ2-5, with D unclear. Deletions cut 5 bases from V and 4 bases from J, with 8 bases between. The length of the CDR3 is 12 residues. Per germline, CDR1 MNHNS and CDR2 SASEGT.

The V gene is TRBV7-9, the J gene TRBJ2-1; the D is unclear. The CDR3 is 12 amino acids. V lost 5 bases and J 6 bases, leaving 8 bases between the germline ends. From germline, CDR1 is SEHNR and CDR2 FQNEAQ (reference sequence). CDR3 DNA: TGTGCCAGCAGCCAATCAATCAATGAGCAGTTCTTC. Translated: CASSQSINEQFF.

The table lists this clonotype with many counts. This chain links TRBV28 with TRBJ1-1; D may be TRBD1 (5 bases). In germline, CDR1 is MDHEN, CDR2 SYDVKM. The CDR3 is 15 amino acids. Trimming stripped 2 bases from V and 2 bases from J, with 12 bases between. The CDR3 region has the DNA TGTGCCAGCAGTTTAAATCAGGGCCTAAACACTGAAGCTTTCTTT. As protein: CASSLNQGLNTEAFF.

At least ten counts were recorded for this clonotype. The chain carries TRBV12-3 or TRBV12-4 and TRBJ1-1; D possibly corresponds to TRBD1 (5 bases). The CDR3 runs to 19 residues. The V end lost 5 bases, the J end lost 2 bases, and 27 bases lay between the germline ends. DNA of the CDR3: TGTGCCAGCAGTCCCCTCGACATCCAACACGACAGACGTAACACTGAAGCTTTCTTT. This gives the protein CASSPLDIQHDRRNTEAFF.

V usage is TRBV12-3 or TRBV12-4 and J usage is TRBJ2-7; 7 bases fit TRBD1. With 11 bases clipped from V and 5 bases from J, the junction kept 15 bases outside the gene matches. CDR3 size: 14 residues. The CDR3 loop is CACKPTGNVHEQYF. The CDR3 DNA is TGTGCCTGCAAACCGACAGGGAACGTCCACGAGCAGTACTTC.

Concerning this clonotype: A much larger clonotype is one base distant, so this may be a read error. This CDR3 fails to terminate in the conserved phenylalanine or tryptophan, so it likely reflects a read error. The chain carries TRBV20-1 and TRBJ1-1; 9 bases are a match to TRBD1. Germline trimming cut 3 bases from V and 1 base from J; bases unmatched to any gene: 3. Germline values: CDR1 DFQATT, CDR2 SNEGSKA (reference sequence). This CDR3 region has 14 residues. CDR3 residues: CSARWDRENTEAFL. The CDR3 nucleotides read TGCAGTGCTAGGTGGGACAGGGAGAACACTGAAGCTTTCCTT.

This clonotype was recorded at least ten times. V usage is TRBV2 and J usage is TRBJ2-3, with TRBD2 matching over 7 bases. Unmatched junction bases numbered 8, after V lost 5 bases and J lost 0 bases. CDR3 length: 16 residues. In germline, CDR1 is SNHLY, CDR2 FYNNEI. The CDR3 nucleotides are TGTGCCAGCAGTTTTGAGACTAGCACAAGCACAGATACGCAGTATTTT. This translates into CASSFETSTSTDTQYF.

In this sample, this clonotype turned up many times. The chain joins TRBV12-3 or TRBV12-4 to TRBJ2-7; 10 bases agree with TRBD2. The CDR3 length is 15 residues. The V segment lost 7 bases and the J segment 2 bases; nucleotides outside the gene matches: 8. CDR3 sequence: CASTTWTSGTYEQYF. The CDR3 nucleotides read TGTGCCAGCACCACTTGGACTAGCGGTACCTACGAGCAGTACTTC.

CDR3 amino acids: CASSLSEGQGVYEQYF. CDR3 DNA sequence: TGTGCCAGCAGCTTGTCTGAAGGACAGGGGGTGTACGAGCAGTACTTC. The rearrangement uses TRBV11-2 and TRBJ2-7; 10 nucleotides match TRBD1. The CDR3 runs to 16 residues. Germline CDR1 reads SGHAT; CDR2 reads FQNNGV. Trimming removed 3 bases from V and 4 bases from J; junction bases left unmatched: 9.

This clonotype came up many times. This chain joins TRBV10-2 and TRBJ1-5; 7 nucleotides align to TRBD1. The CDR3 has 15 amino acids. The V gene end was trimmed by 6 bases and the J gene end by 5 bases; junction bases not matched to a gene: 10. CDR1 and CDR2 from the germline V gene are WSHSY and SAAADI. The CDR3 region is CASRDRQGGDQPQHF. CDR3 bases: TGCGCCAGCAGAGATAGACAGGGAGGGGATCAGCCCCAGCATTTT.

About this clonotype: A read error may explain this, as a much larger clone is one base away. The chain carries TRBV2 and TRBJ1-1; no firm D call. V dropped 3 bases and J dropped 3 bases, with 14 bases sitting between them. The CDR3 covers 15 residues. Germline-derived CDR1 and CDR2 are SNHLY and FYNNEI. CDR3 DNA sequence: TGTGCCAGCAGTGATGCGGGGAGGTTGGACACTGAAGCTTTCTTT. This gives the protein CASSDAGRLDTEAFF.

This clonotype was counted ten times or more. The chain uses TRBV2 and TRBJ1-6, with 9 bases that match TRBD1. Trimming at V came to 6 bases and at J to 7 bases, leaving 7 bases not matched to a gene. The CDR3 has 15 residues. Germline-derived CDR1 and CDR2 are SNHLY and FYNNEI. The CDR3 DNA reads as TGTGCCAGCAGCAAGGACAGGGGCGGAAATTCACCCCTCCACTTT. This gives the protein CASSKDRGGNSPLHF.

In its sample, this clonotype was seen a few times. The J gene is TRBJ2-3, the V gene TRBV5-4, with TRBD2 matching 11 bases. The CDR3 consists of 16 residues. Losses at the gene ends were 4 bases for V and 6 bases for J; bases not matched to a gene: 10. CDR1 and CDR2 from the germline V gene are SGHNT and YYREEE (reference sequence). CDR3 DNA sequence: TGTGCCAGCAGCACGGCCGCTAGCGGGAGGAGGGATACGCAGTATTTT. It encodes CASSTAASGRRDTQYF.

In its sample, this clonotype was seen a few times. A single base separates this from a much larger clone, so it may be a read error. This chain uses TRBV5-1 with TRBJ2-5; D may be TRBD1 (6 bases). CDR1 is SGHRS and CDR2 is YFSETQ in the germline V gene. This CDR3 has 15 residues. The CDR3 reads CASSLGTLYQATQYF. In nucleotides, the CDR3 is TGCGCCAGCAGCCTGGGGACACTCTACCAAGCGACCCAGTACTTC.